The 27 T cell receptor beta chains below all came from one sample that was sequenced in a study of cytomegalovirus exposure and HLA in healthy donors. PCR involved 60 Vbeta and 13 Jbeta primers. Assay: immunoSEQ multiplex PCR; the TCRdb copy retains only in-frame clones and omits some. This sample yields about 100,000 clones, of which around 73% are seen a single time; 7.8% belongs to the top ten. Sequenced sample: PBMCs. The receptors originated from a man aged 25-45 years in good health and CMV-seronegative.

This sequence joins TRBV11-3 and TRBJ2-1; TRBD1 matches at 7 bases. Trimming took 5 bases from V and 6 from J; bases not matched to a gene: 7. The CDR3 runs 14 residues. Germline V gene sequence: CDR1 SGHNT, CDR2 YENEEA. The CDR3 DNA follows: TGTGCCAGCAGCGGTCGGGACAGCTTCAATGAGCAGTTCTTC. Translated, it gives CASSGRDSFNEQFF.

This clone was detected only once. This rearrangement joins TRBV28 to TRBJ2-7; a possible D gene is TRBD1 (6 bases). CDR1 and CDR2 from the germline V gene are MDHEN and SYDVKM. The CDR3 sequence is 14 residues long. V dropped 3 bases and J dropped 5 bases, with 14 bases sitting between them. The CDR3: CASSFVGRGNEQYF. In DNA, the CDR3 is TGTGCCAGCAGTTTCGTAGGCAGGGGCAACGAGCAGTACTTC.

This chain joins TRBV11-3 and TRBJ2-7, with a possible D match to TRBD2 (5 bases). Germline V gives CDR1 SGHNT, CDR2 YENEEA. Trimming cost V 5 bases and J 6 bases, with 11 bases left between them. This CDR3 has 12 amino acids. CDR3 sequence (DNA): TGTGCCAGCAGCCCAACGGGGATCGAGCAGTACTTC. Amino acid sequence: CASSPTGIEQYF.

The V call is TRBV19, the J call TRBJ2-1, with 11 positions matching TRBD2. This CDR3 comprises 15 residues. Germline CDR1 and CDR2: LNHDA and SQIVND (reference sequence). V shed 2 bases and J 6 bases; nucleotides not matched to a gene: 3. The CDR3 DNA is TGTGCCAGTAGTATACTAGCGGGGGGCCTCAATGAGCAGTTCTTC. This codes for CASSILAGGLNEQFF.

The chain carries TRBV21-1 and TRBJ1-4. TRBV21-1 is classified as a pseudogene. The CDR3 has 14 residues. CDR3 residues: CASSKDPGGEKLFF. The DNA for the CDR3 is TGTGCCAGCAGCAAAGACCCCGGGGGGGAAAAACTGTTTTTT.

The rearrangement links TRBV10-1 to TRBJ1-2; 10 nucleotides match TRBD1. The CDR3 covers 14 residues. Germline V gene lookup returns CDR1 WNHNN and CDR2 SYGVQD (reference sequence). V trimming: 6 bases; J trimming: 4 bases; junction bases outside the gene matches: 5. This chain's CDR3 is CASRTGGVGYGYTF. The CDR3 DNA follows: TGCGCCAGCAGGACAGGGGGCGTCGGCTATGGCTACACCTTC.

This chain joins TRBV28 and TRBJ1-1; D is unclear. With 1 base removed from V and 4 bases from J, the gap between germline ends came to 4 bases. Germline V lookup: CDR1 MDHEN, CDR2 SYDVKM. This CDR3 region has 12 residues. As DNA, the CDR3 is TGTGCCAGCAGTTTATACAGCACTGAAGCTTTCTTT. It specifies CASSLYSTEAFF.

This rearrangement joins TRBV7-8 to TRBJ2-7, with TRBD1 identical over 7 bases. V shed 5 bases and J 7 bases; nucleotides not matched to a gene: 11. There are 14 residues in the CDR3. CDR1 and CDR2 (germline): SGHVS, FQNEAQ. The CDR3 DNA reads as TGTGCCAGCAGCAGATGGCAGGGGGACCGGGAGCAGTACTTC. The encoded protein is CASSRWQGDREQYF. Full variable domain (outside the CDR3, taken from reference TRBV7-8 and TRBJ2-7): GAGVSQSPRYKVAKRGQDVALRCDPISGHVSLFWYQQALGQGPEFLTYFQNEAQLDKSGLPSDRFFAERPEGSVSTLKIQRTQQEDSAVYLCASSRWQGDREQYFGPGTRLTVT.

Worth noting for this clone: In the same sample, other DNA sequences code for this CDR3. This chain links TRBV28 with TRBJ1-2; TRBD1 agrees at 8 bases. The junction had 4 bases not matched to a gene; V was cut back by 6 bases and J by 4 bases. The length of the CDR3 is 13 residues. CDR1 MDHEN and CDR2 SYDVKM come from the germline V gene. The CDR3 DNA reads as TGTGCCAGCAGCCCGACAGGGGCCTATGGCTACACCTTC. The encoded protein is CASSPTGAYGYTF.

This clone was observed a handful of times. The V gene is TRBV29-1, the J gene TRBJ2-7, with 7 positions matching TRBD2. The CDR3 is made up of 13 amino acids. V trimming: 6 bases; J trimming: 5 bases; junction bases outside the gene matches: 10. The germline gives CDR1 SQVTM, CDR2 ANQGSEA. CDR3: CSVSGNRVDEQYF. The DNA for the CDR3 is TGCAGCGTAAGCGGGAACCGGGTGGACGAGCAGTACTTC.

The genes are TRBV27 and TRBJ1-1; the match to TRBD1 covers 9 bases. V lost 1 base, J lost 3 bases, and 6 bases stayed unmatched. CDR3 length: 16 amino acids. Per the germline V gene, CDR1 is MNHEY and CDR2 is SMNVEV (reference sequence). The chain's CDR3 is CASSLLKTGGYTEAFF. As DNA, the CDR3 is TGTGCCAGCAGTTTATTAAAGACAGGGGGATACACTGAAGCTTTCTTT.

The genes are TRBV6-1 and TRBJ1-3; the D gene is possibly TRBD1 (5 bases). V was pared by 0 bases and J by 3 bases, with 12 bases between. The CDR3 contains 16 residues. CDR1 MNHNS and CDR2 SASEGT come from the germline V gene. In DNA form, the CDR3 reads TGTGCCAGCAGTGAAGCCGCCAGGGTTGGTGGAAACACCATATATTTT. Translating it yields CASSEAARVGGNTIYF.

This chain links TRBV9 with TRBJ2-7, with TRBD2 identical over 8 bases. V lost 1 base and J lost 6; bases outside the gene matches: 9. The CDR3 totals 15 residues. CDR1 and CDR2 from the germline V gene are SGDLS and YYNGEE. Written as DNA, the CDR3 is TGTGCCAGCAGCGTAAAACCGGGACTAGACTCCGAGCAGTACTTC. It specifies CASSVKPGLDSEQYF.

CDR3 nucleotide sequence: TGCGCCAGCAGGTATACAGGGGACACTGAAGCTTTCTTT. Translation: CASRYTGDTEAFF. This sequence joins TRBV5-1 and TRBJ1-1; 7 bases map to TRBD1. The CDR3 contains 13 residues. The V and J ends lost 5 bases and 3 bases, in that order; junction bases with no gene match: 4. Per germline, CDR1 SGHRS and CDR2 YFSETQ.

This clone occurred a few times. Different DNA sequences within this sample yield the same CDR3. In DNA, the CDR3 is TGTGCCAGCAGTCCCACCGGCTCTGGAAACACCATATATTTT. Its translation: CASSPTGSGNTIYF. The chain joins TRBV28 to TRBJ1-3, with no clear D. CDR1 is MDHEN, CDR2 SYDVKM, per germline. Trimming took 5 bases from V and 0 from J, leaving 8 bases between them. CDR3 length equals 14 residues.

The chain joins TRBV27 to TRBJ2-2; 10 bases are shared with TRBD2. CDR1 MNHEY and CDR2 SMNVEV come from the germline V gene (reference sequence). This CDR3 comprises 16 residues. The trim removed 7 bases at V and 0 bases at J, leaving 5 bases unmatched. CDR3 nucleotides: TGTGCCAGCAAGTTACTAGCGGGGCCGAACACCGGGGAGCTGTTTTTT. Translation gives CASKLLAGPNTGELFF.

The count of this clone is one. The chain recombines TRBV6-4 with TRBJ1-1, with unresolved D. The CDR3 runs to 13 residues. Trimming left V 6 bases short and J 6 bases short, with 14 bases between. Germline V gene lookup returns CDR1 MRHNA and CDR2 SNTAGT. The CDR3 nucleotides are TGTGCCAGCAGGGCATCGTTCGGGGCTGAAGCTTTCTTT. Translating it yields CASRASFGAEAFF.

This chain uses TRBV12-5 with TRBJ1-1; D might be TRBD1 (5 bases). Germline V lookup: CDR1 LGHNT, CDR2 FRNRAP. V lost 4 bases and J 4 bases, leaving 7 bases between the germline ends. CDR3 size: 12 residues. The CDR3 DNA follows: TGTGCTAGTGGTTGGCAGGGCACTGAAGCTTTCTTT. Translated: CASGWQGTEAFF.

The genes are TRBV5-1 and TRBJ2-3, with 9 bases matching TRBD2. Germline CDR1 and CDR2: SGHRS and YFSETQ. The J segment lost 2 bases and the V segment lost 4 bases, leaving 5 bases of the junction unmatched. The CDR3 totals 15 residues. CDR3 in DNA: TGCGCCAGCAGCACGGGACTAGCTTTCACAGATACGCAGTATTTT. It codes for CASSTGLAFTDTQYF. The full variable domain, completed using reference TRBV5-1 and TRBJ2-3, is KAGVTQTPRYLIKTRGQQVTLSCSPISGHRSVSWYQQTPGQGLQFLFEYFSETQRNKGNFPGRFSGRQFSNSRSEMNVSTLELGDSALYLCASSTGLAFTDTQYFGPGTRLTVL.

This chain uses TRBV27 with TRBJ2-3; 9 positions agree with TRBD1. CDR3 length equals 16 residues. Per the germline V gene, CDR1 is MNHEY and CDR2 is SMNVEV (reference sequence). V was clipped by 0 bases and J by 2 bases; unmatched bases: 3. As DNA, the CDR3 is TGTGCCAGCAGTTTATCTGACAGGGGGTACACAGATACGCAGTATTTT. Translated, it gives CASSLSDRGYTDTQYF.

V and J are TRBV7-9 and TRBJ1-4; D unresolved. Germline V gene sequence: CDR1 SEHNR, CDR2 FQNEAQ (reference sequence). CDR3 length: 13 amino acids. V gave up 1 base and J gave up 16 bases, with 16 bases separating them. The CDR3 region is CASSLESGRGQFF. The CDR3 coding sequence is TGTGCCAGCAGCTTAGAGTCTGGCAGAGGGCAGTTTTTT.

This rearrangement joins TRBV5-1 to TRBJ2-3; 8 nucleotides line up with TRBD2. Trimming at V came to 0 bases and at J to 4 bases, leaving 4 bases not matched to a gene. CDR1 is SGHRS, CDR2 YFSETQ, per germline. This CDR3 is built from 15 residues. The chain's CDR3 is CASSLGAGESDTQYF. The CDR3 DNA is TGCGCCAGCAGCTTGGGAGCGGGAGAGTCAGATACGCAGTATTTT.

In this sample, this clone turned up a few times. V gene TRBV28 combines with J gene TRBJ2-7, with D perhaps TRBD2 (5 bases). The CDR3 covers 13 residues. Germline CDR1 is MDHEN and CDR2 is SYDVKM. V was cut by 8 bases and J by 4 bases, with 15 bases left in between. The CDR3: CASLGNSGYEQYF. In nucleotides, the CDR3 is TGTGCCAGCTTAGGGAATTCGGGGTACGAGCAGTACTTC.

The chain has TRBV2 and TRBJ2-7, with D possibly TRBD2 on 6 matching bases. Germline-derived CDR1 and CDR2 are SNHLY and FYNNEI. V dropped 6 bases and J dropped 5 bases, with 17 bases sitting between them. The CDR3 totals 14 residues. The CDR3 spells CASSVLITSNEQYF. The CDR3 bases are TGTGCCAGCAGCGTCCTAATAACTAGCAACGAGCAGTACTTC. Together with reference TRBV2 and TRBJ2-7, the CDR3 gives the full variable domain: EPEVTQTPSHQVTQMGQEVILRCVPISNHLYFYWYRQILGQKVEFLVSFYNNEISEKSEIFDDQFSVERPDGSNFTLKIRSTKLEDSAMYFCASSVLITSNEQYFGPGTRLTVT.

This chain joins TRBV10-3 and TRBJ2-3; 9 bases fit TRBD2. The length of the CDR3 is 17 residues. The V gene end was trimmed by 4 bases and the J gene end by 2 bases; junction bases not matched to a gene: 10. CDR1 ENHRY and CDR2 SYGVKD come from the germline V gene. The CDR3 sequence: CAISGIPSGADTDTQYF. CDR3 DNA: TGTGCCATCAGTGGGATTCCTAGCGGGGCCGACACAGATACGCAGTATTTT.

V and J are TRBV4-1 and TRBJ1-5; 7 bases map to TRBD1. The CDR3 has 19 residues. The germline V gene encodes CDR1 MGHRA and CDR2 YSYEKL. Trimming cost V 0 bases and J 5 bases; bases outside gene matches: 16. In DNA, the CDR3 is TGCGCCAGCAGCCAAGACTGGGTTAAAGGGGGCCTCCGGGATCAGCCCCAGCATTTT. Encoded protein: CASSQDWVKGGLRDQPQHF.

The chain recombines TRBV6-6 with TRBJ2-6; the match to TRBD1 covers 8 bases. Germline loops: CDR1 MNHNY, CDR2 SVGAGI (reference sequence). Germline trimming cut 6 bases from V and 0 bases from J; bases unmatched to any gene: 4. The CDR3 is 16 amino acids. The CDR3 sequence: CASRDRVDSGANVLTF. In DNA, the CDR3 is TGTGCCAGCAGGGACAGGGTCGACTCTGGGGCCAACGTCCTGACTTTC.